This T cell receptor beta chain was found in a study of control samples from healthy donors and cancer patients. Some clones are missing from TCRdb's copy, which holds only in-frame ones; the method was immunoSEQ multiplex PCR. Altogether some 120,000 clones are present, about 89% being singletons, with the ten largest covering roughly 3%. Germline CDR1 is MNHEY and CDR2 is SMNVEV (reference sequence). The ends were cut back, 3 bases at V and 6 bases at J, with 17 bases in the middle. CDR3 size: 15 residues. The chain recombines TRBV27 with TRBJ1-2; no definite D call. The source is a man aged 60 to 69 in good health. The specimen sequenced was blood. The CDR3 region has the DNA TGTGCCAGCAGTTTCTCTTCCGGGAATGGGAATGGCTACACCTTC. This gives the protein CASSFSSGNGNGYTF.